This record covers a single T cell receptor (beta chain). The antigen remains undetermined. The data derive from a study of T cells expressing NK-cell markers. The wider study: It was sorted CD3+CD56-NKG2C+, CD3+CD56+NKG2C- and CD3+CD56+NKG2C+ T cells that provided the TCR beta repertoires.

Study results and caveats: There were a handful of donors in whom these clonotypes also led the CD3+CD56-NKG2C+ fraction. NKG2C+ dominant clonotype frequencies in about six donors were roughly 1.0-7.5% of CD8+ T cells.

This CDR3 contains 14 residues. Germline loops: CDR1 SGDLS, CDR2 YYNGEE. Making the TCR beta cDNA relied on 5'RACE template switching with UMIs. After re-calling the 5' RACE reads, TCRdb lists one entry per CDR3 protein, DNA absent. The ten top clones account for 20% to 25%, within a sample of around 180,000 distinct CDR3 sequences. The V and J genes are TRBV9 and TRBJ1-1. The material sequenced was blood T cells: a sorted CD56 or NKG2C T cell subset, CD4+ or CD8+ T cells, or bulk PBMC T cells (not recorded which). The sequence came from a man between 18 and 69 years old in good health. The CDR3 loop is CASSVGVAHTEAFF.